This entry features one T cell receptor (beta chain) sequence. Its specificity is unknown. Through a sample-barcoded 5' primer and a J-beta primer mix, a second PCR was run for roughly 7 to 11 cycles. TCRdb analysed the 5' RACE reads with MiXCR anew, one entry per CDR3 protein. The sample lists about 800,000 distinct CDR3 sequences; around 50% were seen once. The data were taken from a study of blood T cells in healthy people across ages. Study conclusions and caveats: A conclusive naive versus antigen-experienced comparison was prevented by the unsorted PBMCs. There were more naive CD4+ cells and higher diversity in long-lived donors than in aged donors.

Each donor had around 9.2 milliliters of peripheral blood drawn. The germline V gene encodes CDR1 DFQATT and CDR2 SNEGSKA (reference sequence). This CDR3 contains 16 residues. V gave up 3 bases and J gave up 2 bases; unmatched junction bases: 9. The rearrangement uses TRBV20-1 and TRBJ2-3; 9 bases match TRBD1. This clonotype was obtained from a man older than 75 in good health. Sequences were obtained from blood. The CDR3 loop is CSARSRTGVFTDTQYF. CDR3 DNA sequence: TGCAGTGCTAGGTCTAGGACAGGGGTTTTCACAGATACGCAGTATTTT.